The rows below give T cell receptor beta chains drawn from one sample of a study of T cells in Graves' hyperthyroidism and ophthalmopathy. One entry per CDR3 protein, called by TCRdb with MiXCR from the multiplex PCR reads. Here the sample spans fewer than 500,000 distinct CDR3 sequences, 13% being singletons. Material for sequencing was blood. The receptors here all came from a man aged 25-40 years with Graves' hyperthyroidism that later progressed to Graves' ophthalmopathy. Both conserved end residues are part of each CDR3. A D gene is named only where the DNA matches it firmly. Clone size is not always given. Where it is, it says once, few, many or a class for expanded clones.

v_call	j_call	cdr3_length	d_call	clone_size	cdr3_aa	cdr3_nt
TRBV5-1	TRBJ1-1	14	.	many	CASSLKWGPPEAFF	TGCGCCAGCAGCTTGAAATGGGGTCCCCCTGAAGCTTTCTTT
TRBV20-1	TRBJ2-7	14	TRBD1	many	CSAASRDSSYEQYF	TGCAGTGCGGCCTCCCGGGACAGCTCCTACGAGCAGTACTTC
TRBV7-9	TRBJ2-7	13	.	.	CASSLEGPHEQYF	TGTGCCAGCAGCTTAGAGGGGCCCCACGAGCAGTACTTC
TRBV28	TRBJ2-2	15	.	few	CASSLRTTLGGELFF	TGTGCCAGCAGTCTCCGGACTACCCTCGGCGGGGAGCTGTTTTTT
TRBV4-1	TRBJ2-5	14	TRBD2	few	CASSPSGADETQYF	TGCGCCAGCAGCCCTAGCGGGGCGGATGAGACCCAGTACTTC
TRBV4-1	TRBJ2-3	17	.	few	CASSQGLRGPSTDTQYF	TGCGCCAGCAGCCAGGGGTTGCGGGGGCCCAGCACAGATACGCAGTATTTT
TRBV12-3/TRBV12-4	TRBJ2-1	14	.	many	CASKSLSSYNEQFF	TGTGCCAGCAAGAGTTTAAGCTCCTACAATGAGCAGTTCTTC
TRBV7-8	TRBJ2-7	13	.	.	CASSRGFTYEQYF	TGTGCCAGCAGCAGAGGGTTTACCTACGAGCAGTACTTC
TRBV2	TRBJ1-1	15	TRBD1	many	CASSQDRAGDTEAFF	TGTGCCAGCAGTCAGGACAGGGCAGGAGACACTGAAGCTTTCTTT
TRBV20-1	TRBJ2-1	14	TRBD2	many	CSAYLGGLAGEQFF	TGCAGTGCCTATTTGGGTGGACTAGCTGGTGAGCAGTTCTTC
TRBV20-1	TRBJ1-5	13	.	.	CSGQGSSNQPQHF	TGCAGTGGGCAGGGTTCAAGCAATCAGCCCCAGCATTTT
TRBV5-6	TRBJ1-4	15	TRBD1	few	CASSQPGQRDEKLFF	TGTGCCAGCAGCCAGCCGGGACAGAGGGATGAAAAACTGTTTTTT
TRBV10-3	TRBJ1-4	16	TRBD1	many	CAISGGTGGSDEKLFF	TGTGCCATCAGTGGGGGGACAGGGGGTTCGGATGAAAAACTGTTTTTT
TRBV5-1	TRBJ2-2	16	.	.	CASSFTGDKNTGELFF	TGCGCCAGCAGCTTCACAGGAGATAAGAACACCGGGGAGCTGTTTTTT
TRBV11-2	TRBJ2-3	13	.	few	CASSLEVGTLQYF	TGTGCCAGCAGCTTAGAGGTTGGGACCCTGCAGTATTTT
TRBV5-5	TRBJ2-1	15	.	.	CASSLIGLVNNEQFF	TGTGCCAGCAGCTTGATCGGGCTAGTGAACAATGAGCAGTTCTTC
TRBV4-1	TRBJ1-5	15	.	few	CASSQGVGEYQPQHF	TGCGCCAGCAGCCAAGGAGTCGGGGAATATCAGCCCCAGCATTTT
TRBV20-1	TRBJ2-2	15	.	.	CSARERDKNTGELFF	TGCAGTGCTAGAGAGAGGGACAAGAACACCGGGGAGCTGTTTTTT
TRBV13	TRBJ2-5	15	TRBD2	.	CASSIRLAGEETQYF	TGTGCCAGCAGCATCCGACTAGCGGGAGAAGAGACCCAGTACTTC
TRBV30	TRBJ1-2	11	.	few	CAWSGAPGYTF	TGTGCCTGGAGTGGGGCGCCTGGCTACACCTTC
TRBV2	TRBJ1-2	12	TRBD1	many	CASSLRDRGYTF	TGTGCCAGCAGTCTCCGGGACAGAGGCTACACCTTC
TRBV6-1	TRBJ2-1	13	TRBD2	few	CASRQTSGNEQFF	TGTGCCAGCAGGCAGACTAGCGGCAATGAGCAGTTCTTC
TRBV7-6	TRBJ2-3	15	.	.	CASSLGPLRTDTQYF	TGTGCCAGCAGCTTAGGACCACTCCGCACAGATACGCAGTATTTT
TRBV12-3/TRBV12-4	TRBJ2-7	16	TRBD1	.	CASSDQGDIYSYEQYF	TGTGCCAGCAGTGATCAGGGGGACATCTACTCCTACGAGCAGTACTTC
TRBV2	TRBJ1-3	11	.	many	CASRQGNTIYF	TGTGCCAGCAGACAGGGAAACACCATATATTTT
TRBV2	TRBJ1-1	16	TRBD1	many	CASSVPGQGVNTEAFF	TGTGCCAGCAGTGTCCCGGGACAGGGGGTGAACACTGAAGCTTTCTTT
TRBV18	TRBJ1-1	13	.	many	CASSKDLLGGAFF	TGTGCCAGCTCCAAGGACCTGCTGGGGGGAGCTTTCTTT
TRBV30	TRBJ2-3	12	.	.	CAWSVPPDTQYF	TGTGCCTGGAGTGTACCCCCCGATACGCAGTATTTT
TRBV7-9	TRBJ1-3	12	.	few	CASSLDRDTIYF	TGTGCCAGCAGCTTAGATCGGGACACCATATATTTT
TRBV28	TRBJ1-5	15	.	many	CASSILLQGNQPQHF	TGTGCCAGCAGTATTCTCCTTCAGGGGAATCAGCCCCAGCATTTT
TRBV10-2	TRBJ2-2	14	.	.	CASSGQEITGELFF	TGCGCCAGCAGTGGACAGGAAATCACCGGGGAGCTGTTTTTT
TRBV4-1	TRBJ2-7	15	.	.	CASSQEGAGDYEQYF	TGCGCCAGCAGCCAAGAAGGGGCAGGGGACTACGAGCAGTACTTC
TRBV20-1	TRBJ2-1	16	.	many	CSARREEIQRYNEQFF	TGCAGTGCTAGAAGGGAGGAGATCCAGCGGTACAATGAGCAGTTCTTC
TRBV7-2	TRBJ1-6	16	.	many	CASSLGGPSYNSPLHF	TGTGCCAGCAGCTTAGGGGGCCCGAGTTATAATTCACCCCTCCACTTT
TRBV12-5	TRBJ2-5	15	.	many	CASGLVLAGEETQYF	TGTGCTAGTGGTTTGGTACTCGCCGGGGAAGAGACCCAGTACTTC